This T cell receptor beta chain was sequenced for a study of PD-L1 blockade in urothelial cancer. Overall study context: Atezolizumab was started by patients in about 2014 at 1,200 mg intravenously every 3 weeks. At 3 weeks (second dose) and 6 weeks after starting treatment, blood was analyzed. Patients' prior chemotherapy regimens numbered 0 to 3.

Regarding time point: peripheral blood 6 weeks after treatment start. Findings of the study overall: Pretreatment TCR clonality in blood under the median foretold superior survival.

Generated by immunoSEQ multiplex PCR, the TCRdb table keeps only in-frame clones and is missing some. The data show around 62,000 clones, with 88% seen just once and around 11% held by the top ten. About this clone: Its target is unknown.

This TCR was sampled from a man aged 60 to 75 with urothelial cancer. The specimen was PBMCs, collected around atezolizumab (anti-PD-L1) treatment.

CDR3 DNA: TGTGCCAGCAGCTCCTCCGGGACAGGGGTGACCGGGGAGCTGTTTTTT. This sequence encodes CASSSSGTGVTGELFF. The chain has TRBV11-3 and TRBJ2-2, with TRBD1 identical over 10 bases. Trimming removed 4 bases from V and 5 bases from J; junction bases left unmatched: 7. From germline, CDR1 is SGHNT and CDR2 YENEEA. The CDR3 has 16 residues.